The clone carrying this TCR beta chain appeared many times. The sample originates from a study of neurological immune-mediated disorders. This CDR3 spans 14 amino acids. V shed 1 base and J shed 2 bases, with 11 bases lying between them. The germline CDR1 and CDR2 sequences are DFQATT and SNEGSKA (reference sequence). Regarding time point: technical triplicate 3. From 2 million PBMCs stored at -80 C, the unsorted libraries were generated. cDNA was made by 5'RACE with 10-nucleotide random UMIs. Whenever a sequencing run was performed, it yielded over 180 million TCR-beta sequences from 15-18 subjects. TCRdb itself ran the 5' RACE reads through MiXCR, one entry per CDR3 protein. This table has around 47,000 distinct CDR3 sequences, about 22% appearing once.

The specimen was PBMCs. The receptor was isolated from a man aged 60 to 75 with HTLV-1-associated myelopathy (HAM/TSP). The chain employs TRBV20-1 and TRBJ1-2, with D possibly being TRBD1 (6 bases). CDR3 coding DNA: TGCAGTGCTAGAGGCAGGGGTAGGAACTATGGCTACACCTTC. Translation: CSARGRGRNYGYTF.